This section outlines one T cell receptor beta chain sequence together with its context. The source of the sample is a study of PD-L1 blockade in urothelial cancer. Spiking each PCR with synthetic TCR analog templates was performed. TCRdb's copy holds only in-frame clones and misses some; the assay was immunoSEQ multiplex PCR. The sample contains some 41,000 clones, more than 70% of which appear only once. The CDR3 runs 14 residues. CDR1 and CDR2 (germline): LGHNT, FRNRAP. Trimming removed 7 bases from V and 2 bases from J, with 15 bases in between. The chain has TRBV12-5 and TRBJ2-7; D is possibly TRBD1 (6 bases). This receptor was obtained from a man at least 80 years old with urothelial cancer. The source was PBMCs, collected around atezolizumab (anti-PD-L1) treatment. CDR3 DNA sequence: TGTGCTAGTGTGCACTGGGACAAGCCCTACGAGCAGTACTTC. It codes for CASVHWDKPYEQYF.